A few counts support the clone carrying this TCR beta chain. The antigen is unknown. Since a much larger clone is just one base distant, this may be a read error. This CDR3 comprises 13 residues. Per the germline V gene, CDR1 is SGHNT and CDR2 is YYREEE (reference sequence). Each diagnosis drew on symptoms, thyroxine, TRAb, thyroid ultrasound and orbital computed tomography findings. This sample is part of a study of T cells in Graves' hyperthyroidism and ophthalmopathy. Study results and caveats: Among clonotypes expanded in thyroid above 0.001, most were also found in blood. Onset of ophthalmopathy came a median about 6.5 months after the model predicted it.

Using RNA transcripts as the source, TCR beta CDR3 regions were amplified. HTBI primers drove first-round RT-PCR of the TCR CDR3. MiXCR, run by TCRdb on the multiplex PCR reads, gives a single entry per CDR3 protein. This sample has 75,000 to 100,000 distinct CDR3 sequences; about 40% occur once, and the top ten carry roughly 10%. V and J are TRBV5-4 and TRBJ1-1; no firm D call. Input material: peripheral blood or thyroid tissue (not recorded which). The clonotype originates from a woman aged 25 to 39 with Graves' hyperthyroidism. The CDR3 DNA follows: TGTGCCGGCAGCTTGGCGAGCCACACTGAAGCTTTCTTT. As protein: CAGSLASHTEAFF.